What follows is one T cell receptor (beta chain) and its context. The source of the sample is a study of CD8 T cells in Susac syndrome. The RNA, about 0.45 to 1 ug, was put through reverse transcription using random hexamers. TCRdb independently ran MiXCR on the immunoSEQ multiplex PCR reads; one entry per CDR3 protein. Altogether about 160,000 distinct CDR3 sequences are present, 93% being singletons, with the ten largest covering more than 0.13%. This receptor was obtained from a human donor in good health. The sequenced material came from CD4+ T cells from PBMCs.

DNA of the CDR3: TGCAGCGTTGCCCCAGGGGGGTATTTCGACTCCGGGGAGCTGTTTTTT. It yields the protein CSVAPGGYFDSGELFF. The chain couples TRBV29-1 to TRBJ2-2, with a weak D call TRBD1 (7 bases). The CDR3 runs 16 residues. V dropped 4 bases and J dropped 6 bases, with 21 bases sitting between them. Germline V lookup: CDR1 SQVTM, CDR2 ANQGSEA.